This is a list of T cell receptor beta chains from one sample in a study of regulatory dendritic cells for organ transplantation. Assay used: immunoSEQ multiplex PCR; TCRdb lists only in-frame clones, some missing. The sample consists of 30,000 to 40,000 clones, about nine tenths of them appearing once. The sample comprised naive CD8+ T cells from blood. These receptors were collected from a human donor in good health. The CDR3 runs from the conserved cysteine through the conserved F or W. D genes are given only for firm matches. Size tells how often a clone was seen (once, few, many) or the class of an expanded clone, and some rows leave it out.

D	size	J	V	DNA	CDR3
.	.	TRBJ2-7	TRBV27	TGTGCCAGCGGCGAGCAGTACTTC	CASGEQYF
TRBD2	.	TRBJ2-7	TRBV30	TGTGCCTGGAGTCCTCCCGGGGCTAGCGGAACCTACGAGCAGTACTTC	CAWSPPGASGTYEQYF
TRBD1	.	TRBJ2-6	TRBV7-6	TGTGCCAGCAGCCCGACAGGGGCGAGCTCTGGGGCCAACGTCCTGACTTTC	CASSPTGASSGANVLTF
TRBD2	.	TRBJ2-1	TRBV7-8	TGTGCCAGCAGCTCCACTAGCGCTGGCTCCTACAATGAGCAGTTCTTC	CASSSTSAGSYNEQFF
.	.	TRBJ2-7	TRBV6-5	TGTGCCAGCAGTTACTCGGGGACGATGGCAGAGCAGTACTTC	CASSYSGTMAEQYF
TRBD1	.	TRBJ1-1	TRBV27	TGTGCCAGCAGCCAGGGGGGACCATACACTGAAGCTTTCTTT	CASSQGGPYTEAFF
.	.	TRBJ2-1	TRBV7-3	TGTGCCAGCAGCTTAAGAGGGGGAGACCCTTACAATGAGCAGTTCTTC	CASSLRGGDPYNEQFF
.	.	TRBJ2-7	TRBV19	TGTGCCAGTAGTTTACGCCCGGACGGTGCCTACGAGCAGTACTTC	CASSLRPDGAYEQYF
.	.	TRBJ2-5	TRBV18	TGTGCCAGCTCACCGGAGGACGGACACCAAGAGACCCAGTACTTC	CASSPEDGHQETQYF
.	few	TRBJ1-2	TRBV2	TGTGCCAGCAGTGAAGTGTCGGGGAACGAGCTCTATGGCTACACCTTC	CASSEVSGNELYGYTF
TRBD2	.	TRBJ2-7	TRBV9	TGTGCCAGCAGCGTCGGGGGGAACGAGCAGTACTTC	CASSVGGNEQYF
.	.	TRBJ2-5	TRBV28	TGTGCCAGCAGTTTAGCAGAGACCCAGTACTTC	CASSLAETQYF
TRBD2	.	TRBJ2-7	TRBV4-1	TGCGCCAGCAGCCAAGATGGGAGGAGCGGGGGGGCGCACTCCTACGAGCAGTACTTC	CASSQDGRSGGAHSYEQYF
TRBD2	.	TRBJ2-3	TRBV5-4	TGTGCCAGCAGCTTAAATCTACGGGAGGTCCTGAATACGCAGTATTTT	CASSLNLREVLNTQYF
.	.	TRBJ1-5	TRBV9	TGCGCCAGCAGCGTAGGGGCAGGGGCTCAGCCCCAGCATTTT	CASSVGAGAQPQHF
.	.	TRBJ2-1	TRBV9	TGTGCCAGCAGCTCCGCGGGGATAAATGAGCAGTTCTTC	CASSSAGINEQFF
.	.	TRBJ2-1	TRBV9	TGTGCCAGCAGCGTAGACGGATACAATGAGCAGTTCTTC	CASSVDGYNEQFF
.	.	TRBJ2-3	TRBV27	TGTGCCAGCGCCCCTAGCACAGATACGCAGTATTTT	CASAPSTDTQYF
.	.	TRBJ2-7	TRBV19	TGTGCCAGTAGTCTTGTGACAGGTCCCTACGAGCAGTACTTC	CASSLVTGPYEQYF
.	.	TRBJ2-1	TRBV2	TGTGCCAGCAGAAAAACAGAAAACCGTGCAAATGAGCAGTTCTTC	CASRKTENRANEQFF
.	.	TRBJ1-2	TRBV11-1	TGTGCCAGCAGCTTAGCTCCAGGGACGGGCTATGGCTACACCTTC	CASSLAPGTGYGYTF
.	once	TRBJ2-7	TRBV28	TGTGCCAGCAGTTTATTGGTGACAGATAACGAGCAGTACTTC	CASSLLVTDNEQYF
.	.	TRBJ2-2	TRBV29-1	TGCAGCGTCCCGACAGTAAACACCGGGGAGCTGTTTTTT	CSVPTVNTGELFF
.	.	TRBJ2-2	TRBV27	TGTGCCAGCAGTTGGCGTCGACAGACCGGGGAGCTGTTTTTT	CASSWRRQTGELFF
.	.	TRBJ1-2	TRBV10-1	TGCGCCAGCAGTGAGTTCCTGGACGTTAACTATGGCTACACCTTC	CASSEFLDVNYGYTF
TRBD2	.	TRBJ2-2	TRBV9	TGTGCCAGCAGTCCGGGAGGGGTCACCGGGGAGCTGTTTTTT	CASSPGGVTGELFF
TRBD2	.	TRBJ2-1	TRBV27	TGTGCCAGCAGTTCGGAACCGGGGGGGAATTACAATGAGCAGTTCTTC	CASSSEPGGNYNEQFF
TRBD2	.	TRBJ2-1	TRBV9	TGTGCCAGCAGCGTAGACCCCCCCCCTAGCGGGACTTCTGAGCAGTTCTTC	CASSVDPPPSGTSEQFF
.	.	TRBJ2-7	TRBV28	TGTGCCAGCAGTTTAATGTTCACCGGGACCTACGAGCAGTACTTC	CASSLMFTGTYEQYF
.	.	TRBJ2-5	TRBV5-8	TGTGCCAGCAGCTTTCAGTTCCAAGAGACCCAGTACTTC	CASSFQFQETQYF
.	.	TRBJ1-2	TRBV30	TGTGCCTGGAGGTGGGGTCCGGATGGCTACACCTTC	CAWRWGPDGYTF
.	.	TRBJ2-1	TRBV6-5	TGTGCCAGCAGTTCTTCCGATTGGCCCTCCTACAATGAGCAGTTCTTC	CASSSSDWPSYNEQFF
.	.	TRBJ2-7	TRBV7-6	TGTGCCAGCACCCAGGAAGGGGGGTACGAGCAGTACTTC	CASTQEGGYEQYF
.	.	TRBJ1-2	TRBV4-3	TGCGCCAGCAGCCAAGGCCGGGCCCCCGAAACCAACTATGGCTACACCTTC	CASSQGRAPETNYGYTF
.	.	TRBJ2-1	TRBV6-5	TGTGCCAGCAGTTACTCGTGGCGCCCTGGTGGTGAGCAGTTCTTC	CASSYSWRPGGEQFF